One sample yielded the 2 T cell receptor beta chains listed below, sequenced in a study of cytomegalovirus exposure and HLA in healthy donors. In the PCR, 60 Vbeta and 13 Jbeta primers were used. Using immunoSEQ multiplex PCR, the repertoire was profiled, and TCRdb retains in-frame clones only, with some absent. The sample shows 35,000 to 45,000 clones, less than 85% of them seen only once. Sequenced sample: PBMCs. The receptors derive from a woman between 18 and 29 years old in good health and CMV-seropositive.

The CDR3 DNA sequence: TGTGCCAGCAGCCCCAGTCGGAGCGGATTGCAGTTCTTC. Encoded protein: CASSPSRSGLQFF. The J gene is TRBJ2-1, the V gene TRBV7-3, with a tentative D call TRBD2 (5 bases). The germline V and J ends were trimmed by 5 bases and 12 bases, with 17 bases remaining between them. Germline CDR1 is SGHTA and CDR2 is FQGTGA. This CDR3 region has 13 residues.

The chain carries TRBV28 and TRBJ2-7; 8 bases are shared with TRBD1. The CDR3 is 17 amino acids. V trimming: 5 bases; J trimming: 0 bases; junction bases outside the gene matches: 12. Looked up from germline, CDR1 is MDHEN and CDR2 is SYDVKM. The CDR3 here is CASSTYPGQESSYEQYF. CDR3 bases: TGTGCCAGCAGTACGTACCCGGGACAGGAGAGCTCCTACGAGCAGTACTTC.